This TCR beta chain was sequenced for a study of cytomegalovirus exposure and HLA in healthy donors (dated by TCRdb to the late 2010s). About the study as a whole: An earlier analysis of some 620 of the donors reported 276 Gb of sequence data and 117 million unique TCR beta sequences obtained from 150 million to 200 million T cells. Roughly 300 gigabases of sequencing data and around 88 million unique TCR sequences made up an early release that covered 500 to 700 HLA-typed donors. Of the 350 to 400 genotyped donors, over 70% fell in the genetic ancestry cluster associated with self-reported Caucasian donors. The study aimed to test whether cataloging public T cell receptors could reveal signatures of past pathogen exposure. The study profiled the T cell repertoires of about 640 subjects by immunosequencing and related them to cytomegalovirus serostatus. Besides the first cohort of 550 to 750 subjects, a separate validation cohort made up of roughly 130 different subjects was used. To predict cytomegalovirus infection status, the study combined high-throughput TCR immunosequencing, statistical association of individual TCRs with disease status, and machine learning. A later analysis re-analyzed previously published TCR beta repertoires from 550 to 700 donors and added high-resolution HLA genotyping to study TCR occurrence patterns. Rather than drawing on any new phenotypic data, the later analysis identified candidate immune exposures from TCR beta sequences and the way those sequences occurred across donors. An earlier analysis of approximately 500 of the donors applied high-throughput TCR beta sequencing to assess whether each TCR beta V gene segment acted as functional or pseudogenic. Donor age, sex, ethnicity and CMV serostatus were compiled together with the repertoire data. A later genetic analysis used genome-wide SNP genotypes for about 65% of the roughly 670 donors, treating that subset as a discovery cohort. Every repertoire in the discovery cohort had been generated on one and the same sequencing platform. HLA typing included class I and class II loci at four-digit resolution. Typing coverage varied by locus: roughly 629-640 donors for A, B, C, DRB1 and DQB1; 522 for DQA1; over 600 for DPA1; approximately 450 for DPB1. A few DR-DQ haplotypes were handled as single units for association and clustering because linkage in the cohort was strong. Among some 410 genotyped donors of the cohort, an average of around 240,000 unique TCR beta nucleotide sequences were sequenced per donor, roughly 20% of them non-productive.

A remark on this clone: The specificity of this receptor is unknown. The input lacks base qualities; no much larger clone sits a single base away.

The cohort consisted of 650 to 700 healthy bone marrow donors. Cohort members were all nominally healthy when sampled, although unrecorded immune exposures were likely present. The donor was CMV seronegative and was included in the group of a few hundred seronegative cohort members. Each donor provided a peripheral blood sample, and peripheral blood mononuclear cells were used for TCR beta sequencing. Genomic DNA was extracted from the blood cell samples with the Qiagen DNeasy Blood Extraction Kit. Libraries were prepared through the immunoSEQ multiplex PCR assay. A mixture of 60 forward primers for TCR Vbeta segments and 13 reverse primers for TCR Jbeta segments was used in the multiplex PCR. A multiplex PCR assay on genomic DNA amplified the CDR3 region of rearranged TCR beta genes. The amplified TCR beta libraries were sequenced on the Illumina HiSeq System as 87-base-pair reads. The paper's data handling went like this. In a later analysis, 77 million or so unique TCR beta chains were counted across the 500 to 850 repertoires, and around 10 million of these chains were shared by at least two donors. Raw reads were error-corrected and collapsed into unique sequences with a nearest-neighbor algorithm that merged closely related sequences to remove PCR and sequencing errors. CDR3 sequences were aligned to IMGT reference sequences to assign V, D and J gene segments. For a sequence to be retained, a match of at least six nucleotides was required to both a V gene segment and a J gene segment. Rearrangements were called productive when the CDR3 lacked stop codons and stayed in frame with V and J; all others were non-productive. Following IMGT convention, CDR3 was defined as the stretch from the second conserved V-encoded cysteine to the conserved J-encoded phenylalanine. In an earlier analysis of just under 600 of the donors, sequences lacking an unambiguous match to a single V gene segment were excluded. An earlier analysis of fewer than 750 of the donors classified V segments as functional when productive rearrangements were above 56.7% and as segregating when the standard deviation between donors was above 5%. To diagnose cytomegalovirus status from the catalog of TCR beta chain sequences, a statistical classification framework was built. V and J gene assignment, in a later analysis, came from comparing TCR nucleotide sequences with IMGT/GENE-DB human TR gene sequences. A later analysis assigned CDR3 sequences and most-parsimonious VDJ recombination scenarios with the TCRdist pipeline. In a later analysis, each TCR beta chain was defined by its CDR3 amino acid sequence together with its V-gene family, and reads lacking a unique V-gene family were excluded. A later analysis removed roughly 590 highly shared, low-generation-probability nucleotide sequences to deal with suspected cross-contamination and a sequencing artifact. A later analysis calculated a clonal expansion index for each public chain from normalized within-repertoire ranks of inferred template counts. A later analysis computed generation probabilities with a VDJ recombination model fitted to out-of-frame rearrangements, and checked the results against IGoR. A later analysis scored TCR-TCR, TCR-HLA and TCR-CMV co-occurrence with hypergeometric tests, applying a repertoire-size bias correction to TCR pairs. To estimate false discovery rates, a later analysis permuted the HLA or CMV assignments 20 times. A later analysis grouped co-occurring TCRs with DBSCAN, adding TCRdist sequence similarity when clustering within HLA-allele-positive subsets. For co-occurrence clustering, repertoires with fewer than 30,000 or more than 120,000 public chains were excluded, along with five repertoires with anomalous nucleotide sharing. This is the immuneACCESS table as TCRdb keeps it, with only in-frame sequences that have V and J called. A part of the clones is gone; compared with another copy, unresolved V genes explain less than half, and the rest is unexplained. From that table come the V and J calls and clone size; the DNA was used to work out D and trimming. In this sample the table shows roughly 120,000 clones, 81% of which occur a single time. The ten largest clones add up to about 3.9% of the sample.

Here is what the overall study found, with its caveats: Correlated functional status among segregating V segments might reflect linkage disequilibrium, but an unknown experimental factor could not be ruled out. While some public TCRs were present in many individuals, most TCR sequences turned up only very rarely across donors. Assigning TCR associations to individual alleles was difficult when HLA alleles, especially DR and DQ, strongly co-occurred. A later genetic analysis associated a missense DCLRE1C variant with V-gene and J-gene trimming of TCR beta chains, and an independent cohort replicated the association. The authors suggested that the approach could potentially be extended to other disease states and immunological phenotypes. A later analysis found that most CMV-associated TCR beta chains appeared HLA-restricted, with HLA associations seemingly driven largely by CMV exposure. In a later analysis, HLA-associated TCR beta chains showed more clonal expansion and lower generation probabilities than non-associated chains that were equally common. The study gave a list of 150 to 200 TCR beta chains associated with cytomegalovirus. The classifier was reported to diagnose cytomegalovirus status with high specificity and sensitivity in both the original cohort and the validation cohort. Because HLA typing was missing for some donors at each locus, association tests included only the typed subset. The presence/absence analyses assumed that sequencing depth was roughly uniform across donors, and that assumption may not be true. A few of the identified cytomegalovirus-associated TCR beta chains were confirmed in vitro to be specific for cytomegalovirus antigens. Because counts were too low, about 17 rarely observed V segments, including chromosome 9 orphons, were excluded from the earlier analysis of about 500 of the donors. A later analysis reported that several top co-occurrence clusters appeared linked to parvovirus B19, influenza, CMV and Epstein-Barr virus. A further reported finding was that TCR beta sequences accurately predicted the HLA-A and HLA-B alleles for most subjects in the first cohort. A cluster of highly shared sequence variants was judged likely to be a technical artifact of the sequencing pipeline. Broadly in line with IMGT annotations, most TCR beta V segments showed up in productive rearrangements about 87% or about 30% of the time in an earlier analysis of 587 of the donors. In a later analysis, around 15,000 TCR beta sequences were associated with specific HLA alleles at a false discovery rate of 0.05. The cohort was sequenced for TCR beta chains only, and without alpha or paired-chain data the features that could be detected were limited. Immune exposure information for the cohort was limited to CMV serostatus. Compared with the approximately 600-donor mean, donors in an Asian-associated ancestry cluster had fewer N-insertions in productive TCRs, according to a later genetic analysis. In a later analysis, the rate of TCR association differed among HLA loci, with DRB1 alleles having the most associated TCRs and HLA-C alleles having the fewest.

The specimen was PBMCs. The receptor was isolated from a woman aged 30 to 39 in good health and CMV-seronegative.

DNA sequence: TGCGCCAGACCCCCCCCTGGGCGGGACCAGTTGGAGACCCAGTACTTC. Its coded protein is CARPPPGRDQLETQYF. The V and J genes are TRBV10-2 and TRBJ2-5; possibly the D gene is TRBD2, per 6 matching bases. The V end loses 9 bases and the J end loses 5 bases, and a stretch of 25 bases separates them. Looking up the germline V gene yields CDR1 WSHSY and CDR2 SAAADI. Measured from the cysteine to the phenylalanine, the CDR3 is 16 residues long. Only the CDR3 part of the read is kept: 48 bases, read in frame from the first base.